This T cell receptor beta chain was observed in a study of CD8+CD57+ T cells in acquired aplastic anemia. Researchers used genomic DNA as the template to profile TCR beta VDJ and CDR3. TCRdb processed the reads anew with MiXCR; each CDR3 protein has one entry. The table shows more than 45,000 distinct CDR3 sequences, with around 69% occurring only once. Overall study results and limits: The study identified twenty-nine CD8+ CDR3 sequences shared by patients and controls.

This clonotype was detected a few times. Its antigen remains unidentified. The trim removed 5 bases at V and 4 bases at J, leaving 6 bases unmatched. Germline V lookup: CDR1 LNHDA, CDR2 SQIVND (reference sequence). The length of the CDR3 is 15 residues. The TCR originated in a human donor in good health, serving as a control. The sequenced sample consisted of sorted CD4+, CD8+, or CD8+CD57+ T cells (not recorded which) from PBMCs. This chain joins TRBV19 and TRBJ2-1, with 9 bases fitting TRBD2. The CDR3 DNA reads TGTGCCAGTAGTGCGGGACTAGCCATTTACAATGAGCAGTTCTTC. This encodes CASSAGLAIYNEQFF.